A selection of T cell receptor beta chains follows, all from one sample in a study of OX40 agonist ivuxolimab in advanced cancers. Measured with immunoSEQ multiplex PCR; TCRdb has only the in-frame clones, and not every one. The sample lists 77,000 or so clones, approximately 92% occurring once. The sequences come from CD4+ or CD8+ T cells sorted from blood, collected in a trial of the OX40 agonist ivuxolimab. All receptors come from an adult with an advanced solid tumor such as melanoma, head and neck, liver or kidney cancer. Each CDR3 is given with its conserved first and last residue. Each record gives: clone size, V gene, D gene, J gene, CDR3 protein, CDR3 DNA. The D gene is left open where the match is weak. Clone size is shown for a subset of rows, as once, few, many or a class of expanded clone.

clone_size: -; v_call: TRBV27; d_call: -; j_call: TRBJ1-1; cdr3_aa: CASSLSQGGGRTEAFF; cdr3_nt: TGTGCCAGCAGTTTATCACAGGGCGGGGGTAGGACTGAAGCTTTCTTT
clone_size: -; v_call: TRBV6-5; d_call: -; j_call: TRBJ2-7; cdr3_aa: CASSYSSYGSYEQYF; cdr3_nt: TGTGCCAGCAGTTACTCGTCTTATGGCTCCTACGAGCAGTACTTC
clone_size: -; v_call: TRBV28; d_call: -; j_call: TRBJ2-1; cdr3_aa: CATTSAVITNEQFF; cdr3_nt: TGTGCCACCACTTCGGCGGTTATAACCAATGAGCAGTTCTTC
clone_size: -; v_call: TRBV18; d_call: TRBD2; j_call: TRBJ2-5; cdr3_aa: CASSPGKRGDQETQYF; cdr3_nt: TGTGCCAGCTCACCTGGGAAGCGGGGGGACCAAGAGACCCAGTACTTC
clone_size: -; v_call: TRBV27; d_call: -; j_call: TRBJ1-2; cdr3_aa: CASSVWAHPFNYGYTF; cdr3_nt: TGTGCCAGCAGTGTCTGGGCCCATCCCTTTAACTATGGCTACACCTTC
clone_size: -; v_call: TRBV28; d_call: -; j_call: TRBJ1-1; cdr3_aa: CASSLTTGTEAFF; cdr3_nt: TGTGCCAGCAGCCTGACGACAGGCACTGAAGCTTTCTTT
clone_size: -; v_call: TRBV6-5; d_call: -; j_call: TRBJ1-4; cdr3_aa: CASSYGVNEKLFF; cdr3_nt: TGTGCCAGCAGTTACGGGGTTAATGAAAAACTGTTTTTT
clone_size: -; v_call: TRBV5-1; d_call: TRBD1; j_call: TRBJ2-3; cdr3_aa: CASSTGTGTDTQYF; cdr3_nt: TGCGCCAGCAGCACCGGGACAGGGACAGATACGCAGTATTTT
clone_size: few; v_call: TRBV25-1; d_call: -; j_call: TRBJ2-7; cdr3_aa: CASSVNYEQYF; cdr3_nt: TGTGCCAGCAGTGTGAACTACGAGCAGTACTTC
clone_size: -; v_call: TRBV29-1; d_call: TRBD2; j_call: TRBJ2-3; cdr3_aa: CSVDLAATDTQYF; cdr3_nt: TGCAGCGTGGACCTAGCGGCCACAGATACGCAGTATTTT
clone_size: -; v_call: TRBV7-2; d_call: -; j_call: TRBJ2-5; cdr3_aa: CASSEGTVQETQYF; cdr3_nt: TGTGCCAGCAGTGAAGGGACGGTCCAAGAGACCCAGTACTTC
clone_size: -; v_call: TRBV29-1; d_call: TRBD2; j_call: TRBJ2-2; cdr3_aa: CSVEWMGTSGSATGELFF; cdr3_nt: TGCAGCGTTGAATGGATGGGTACTAGCGGGAGTGCTACCGGGGAGCTGTTTTTT
clone_size: -; v_call: TRBV6-5; d_call: TRBD1; j_call: TRBJ2-7; cdr3_aa: CASSFGTGAYEQYF; cdr3_nt: TGTGCCAGCAGTTTCGGGACAGGGGCTTACGAGCAGTACTTC
clone_size: -; v_call: TRBV5-1; d_call: TRBD1; j_call: TRBJ1-2; cdr3_aa: CASSPDRGGYTF; cdr3_nt: TGCGCCAGCAGCCCGGACAGGGGTGGCTACACCTTC
clone_size: -; v_call: TRBV28; d_call: -; j_call: TRBJ1-1; cdr3_aa: CASSTTGSGAAEAFF; cdr3_nt: TGTGCCAGCAGTACCACAGGGTCCGGAGCCGCTGAAGCTTTCTTT
clone_size: -; v_call: TRBV5-4; d_call: -; j_call: TRBJ2-2; cdr3_aa: CASNAPNAGELFF; cdr3_nt: TGTGCCAGCAACGCCCCGAACGCCGGGGAGCTGTTTTTT
clone_size: -; v_call: TRBV10-3; d_call: TRBD2; j_call: TRBJ2-1; cdr3_aa: CAISGGTSRGDEQFF; cdr3_nt: TGTGCCATCAGCGGAGGGACTAGCAGGGGCGATGAGCAGTTCTTC
clone_size: -; v_call: TRBV7-9; d_call: -; j_call: TRBJ2-3; cdr3_aa: CASSLVELVDTQYF; cdr3_nt: TGTGCCAGCAGCTTAGTGGAGCTAGTAGATACGCAGTATTTT
clone_size: -; v_call: TRBV11-2; d_call: -; j_call: TRBJ2-5; cdr3_aa: CASSFGETQYF; cdr3_nt: TGTGCCAGCAGCTTTGGAGAGACCCAGTACTTC
clone_size: -; v_call: TRBV30; d_call: TRBD1; j_call: TRBJ2-7; cdr3_aa: CAWSVGQRPYEQYF; cdr3_nt: TGTGCCTGGAGTGTGGGACAGAGACCCTACGAGCAGTACTTC
clone_size: -; v_call: TRBV30; d_call: -; j_call: TRBJ2-5; cdr3_aa: CAWSVRGMETQYF; cdr3_nt: TGTGCCTGGAGTGTCCGAGGGATGGAGACCCAGTACTTC
clone_size: once; v_call: TRBV5-1; d_call: TRBD1; j_call: TRBJ2-1; cdr3_aa: CASSLEDRVMNNEQFF; cdr3_nt: TGCGCCAGCAGCTTGGAGGACAGGGTAATGAACAATGAGCAGTTCTTC
clone_size: once; v_call: TRBV9; d_call: TRBD1; j_call: TRBJ2-3; cdr3_aa: CASSAKGQGTTDTQYF; cdr3_nt: TGTGCCAGCAGCGCGAAAGGACAGGGGACCACAGATACGCAGTATTTT
clone_size: -; v_call: TRBV4-3; d_call: -; j_call: TRBJ2-4; cdr3_aa: CASSQDPLRGAKNIQYF; cdr3_nt: TGCGCCAGCAGCCAAGACCCGCTCAGGGGAGCCAAAAACATTCAGTACTTC
clone_size: -; v_call: TRBV4-1; d_call: -; j_call: TRBJ1-2; cdr3_aa: CASSQASGAANYGYTF; cdr3_nt: TGCGCCAGCAGCCAAGCATCAGGGGCGGCTAACTATGGCTACACCTTC
clone_size: -; v_call: TRBV28; d_call: -; j_call: TRBJ1-2; cdr3_aa: CASSSQPRTTDGYTF; cdr3_nt: TGTGCCAGCAGTTCCCAACCTCGGACCACTGATGGCTACACCTTC
clone_size: -; v_call: TRBV7-2; d_call: -; j_call: TRBJ2-3; cdr3_aa: CASSQTLSPNTQYF; cdr3_nt: TGTGCCAGCAGCCAGACCCTGAGTCCGAATACGCAGTATTTT
clone_size: once; v_call: TRBV7-2; d_call: -; j_call: TRBJ2-7; cdr3_aa: CASSLAPLGEQYF; cdr3_nt: TGTGCCAGCAGCTTAGCCCCCTTGGGTGAGCAGTACTTC
clone_size: -; v_call: TRBV19; d_call: -; j_call: TRBJ2-2; cdr3_aa: CASSENTGELFF; cdr3_nt: TGTGCCAGTAGTGAGAACACCGGGGAGCTGTTTTTT
clone_size: -; v_call: TRBV7-8; d_call: TRBD2; j_call: TRBJ2-7; cdr3_aa: CASSILLAGSSYEQYF; cdr3_nt: TGTGCCAGCAGCATACTACTAGCGGGGAGCTCCTACGAGCAGTACTTC
clone_size: few; v_call: TRBV5-1; d_call: TRBD1; j_call: TRBJ2-4; cdr3_aa: CASRQNSDGQGNIQYF; cdr3_nt: TGCGCCAGCAGGCAGAATTCGGACGGACAGGGAAACATTCAGTACTTC
clone_size: -; v_call: TRBV6-6; d_call: TRBD1; j_call: TRBJ1-1; cdr3_aa: CASSWTGGVTEAFF; cdr3_nt: TGTGCCAGCAGTTGGACAGGGGGCGTCACTGAAGCTTTCTTT
clone_size: -; v_call: TRBV5-1; d_call: -; j_call: TRBJ2-2; cdr3_aa: CASSVDRPTGELFF; cdr3_nt: TGCGCCAGCAGCGTAGACAGACCCACCGGGGAGCTGTTTTTT
clone_size: -; v_call: TRBV6-1; d_call: -; j_call: TRBJ2-3; cdr3_aa: CASSPSGFTDTQYF; cdr3_nt: TGTGCCAGCAGCCCCAGCGGCTTCACAGATACGCAGTATTTT
clone_size: once; v_call: TRBV10-3; d_call: -; j_call: TRBJ2-7; cdr3_aa: CAISEDKYSYEQYF; cdr3_nt: TGTGCCATCAGTGAAGACAAGTACTCCTACGAGCAGTACTTC
clone_size: -; v_call: TRBV11-2; d_call: -; j_call: TRBJ1-3; cdr3_aa: CASSLAGLDTIYF; cdr3_nt: TGTGCCAGCAGCTTAGCAGGGTTGGACACCATATATTTT
clone_size: -; v_call: TRBV11-3; d_call: -; j_call: TRBJ2-2; cdr3_aa: CASSFDPTGELFF; cdr3_nt: TGTGCCAGCAGCTTCGACCCCACCGGGGAGCTGTTTTTT
clone_size: once; v_call: TRBV6-1; d_call: TRBD1; j_call: TRBJ2-7; cdr3_aa: CASSGTGGHEQYF; cdr3_nt: TGTGCCAGCAGTGGGACAGGGGGCCACGAGCAGTACTTC
clone_size: -; v_call: TRBV9; d_call: TRBD2; j_call: TRBJ2-7; cdr3_aa: CASSAGGASGSYEQYF; cdr3_nt: TGTGCCAGCAGCGCGGGGGGGGCTAGCGGCTCCTACGAGCAGTACTTC
clone_size: -; v_call: TRBV5-1; d_call: TRBD1; j_call: TRBJ2-1; cdr3_aa: CASSRDRGPNEQFF; cdr3_nt: TGCGCCAGCAGCCGGGACAGGGGGCCCAATGAGCAGTTCTTC
clone_size: -; v_call: TRBV19; d_call: TRBD2; j_call: TRBJ2-2; cdr3_aa: CASVAGLAVDGELFF; cdr3_nt: TGTGCCAGTGTTGCTGGACTAGCGGTGGACGGGGAGCTGTTTTTT
clone_size: -; v_call: TRBV9; d_call: TRBD1; j_call: TRBJ1-5; cdr3_aa: CASSADSGDRTYYSNQPQHF; cdr3_nt: TGTGCCAGCAGCGCCGACTCAGGGGACAGAACTTACTATAGCAATCAGCCCCAGCATTTT
clone_size: -; v_call: TRBV6-5; d_call: TRBD2; j_call: TRBJ2-7; cdr3_aa: CASRISGDYEQYF; cdr3_nt: TGTGCCAGCAGGATTAGCGGGGACTACGAGCAGTACTTC
clone_size: -; v_call: TRBV2; d_call: -; j_call: TRBJ1-6; cdr3_aa: CASSRYSYNSPLHF; cdr3_nt: TGTGCCAGCAGTCGTTACTCCTATAATTCACCCCTCCACTTT
clone_size: once; v_call: TRBV6-1; d_call: -; j_call: TRBJ2-7; cdr3_aa: CASGRDKESYEQYF; cdr3_nt: TGTGCCAGCGGAAGGGACAAGGAGTCCTACGAGCAGTACTTC
clone_size: -; v_call: TRBV7-9; d_call: TRBD1; j_call: TRBJ2-7; cdr3_aa: CASSVGQSLSYEQYF; cdr3_nt: TGTGCCAGCAGCGTGGGACAGAGCCTCTCCTACGAGCAGTACTTC
clone_size: -; v_call: TRBV9; d_call: -; j_call: TRBJ1-2; cdr3_aa: CASSVGLYGYTF; cdr3_nt: TGTGCCAGCAGCGTAGGGCTCTATGGCTACACCTTC
clone_size: -; v_call: TRBV28; d_call: TRBD2; j_call: TRBJ2-1; cdr3_aa: CASSSGTSGIYNEQFF; cdr3_nt: TGTGCCAGCAGTTCCGGGACTAGCGGAATCTACAATGAGCAGTTCTTC
clone_size: -; v_call: TRBV7-8; d_call: -; j_call: TRBJ1-1; cdr3_aa: CASSLAGTSNTEAFF; cdr3_nt: TGTGCCAGCAGCTTAGCCGGCACCTCGAACACTGAAGCTTTCTTT
clone_size: -; v_call: TRBV4-2; d_call: TRBD2; j_call: TRBJ2-5; cdr3_aa: CASSHGSGENQETQYF; cdr3_nt: TGTGCCAGCAGCCACGGTAGCGGGGAAAACCAAGAGACCCAGTACTTC
clone_size: -; v_call: TRBV2; d_call: -; j_call: TRBJ2-3; cdr3_aa: CASSDLIRTDTQYF; cdr3_nt: TGTGCCAGCAGTGATTTGATTCGCACAGATACGCAGTATTTT
clone_size: once; v_call: TRBV9; d_call: -; j_call: TRBJ2-7; cdr3_aa: CASSEGRGYEQYF; cdr3_nt: TGTGCCAGCAGCGAGGGGAGGGGGTACGAGCAGTACTTC
clone_size: -; v_call: TRBV18; d_call: TRBD1; j_call: TRBJ2-7; cdr3_aa: CASSPGQGGEQYF; cdr3_nt: TGTGCCAGCTCACCAGGACAGGGGGGCGAGCAGTACTTC
clone_size: -; v_call: TRBV5-1; d_call: -; j_call: TRBJ1-2; cdr3_aa: CASSLAESYGYTF; cdr3_nt: TGCGCCAGCAGCTTGGCGGAAAGCTATGGCTACACCTTC
clone_size: -; v_call: TRBV19; d_call: -; j_call: TRBJ1-2; cdr3_aa: CASSIVRDLYTF; cdr3_nt: TGTGCCAGTAGTATAGTCCGGGACCTCTACACCTTC
clone_size: -; v_call: TRBV11-2; d_call: TRBD2; j_call: TRBJ2-2; cdr3_aa: CASSLAGTSGYTGELFF; cdr3_nt: TGTGCCAGCAGCTTAGCCGGGACTAGCGGATACACCGGGGAGCTGTTTTTT
clone_size: -; v_call: TRBV10-1; d_call: -; j_call: TRBJ2-7; cdr3_aa: CASSRSSYEQYF; cdr3_nt: TGCGCCAGCAGTAGGAGCTCCTACGAGCAGTACTTC
clone_size: -; v_call: TRBV7-2; d_call: -; j_call: TRBJ2-7; cdr3_aa: CASSLGAGVSYEQYF; cdr3_nt: TGTGCCAGCAGCTTAGGGGCAGGGGTGTCCTACGAGCAGTACTTC
clone_size: -; v_call: TRBV18; d_call: -; j_call: TRBJ2-7; cdr3_aa: CASSPPAGWEQYF; cdr3_nt: TGTGCCAGCTCACCACCGGCAGGATGGGAGCAGTACTTC